The T cell receptor (beta chain) under discussion was sequenced for a study of human T cells and chemical hapten exposure (dated by TCRdb to the early 2020s). A note on the overall study: For sensitization, 2% DPC in acetone was applied to a roughly 2 cm by roughly 2 cm area of upper inner arm skin. Patients additionally received weekly therapeutic DPC doses to the scalp throughout the roughly 25-week study period. Patch testing was done on the upper back using Finn chambers containing 0.01% DPC, and results were scored after 6 days according to International Contact Dermatitis Research Group standards. Most of the patients in the cohort were female, and the cohort covered alopecia areata with under or over 50% scalp involvement, alopecia totalis and alopecia universalis. The libraries were sequenced as a pool, and the TCR yield per sample differed mostly because of small variations in library volumes within the pool. Peripheral blood TCR repertoire changes were tracked in vivo in alopecia patients during primary and secondary sensitization to the hapten diphenylcyclopropenone (DPC). Blood samples were taken from patients before sensitization (week 0) and at 2, 6 and about 24 weeks after DPC sensitization. For TCR sequencing, blood came from 25 to 35 alopecia patients at anywhere from one to four time points (pre-sensitization, 2, 6 and 24 weeks). On the study overall, not on this receptor specifically: A positive correlation was found between the number of PT1 expanded TCRs and patch test score, with significance reached at thresholds 8, 16 and 32 but not 4. The number of TCRs above 1 in 1000 frequency did not change with DPC sensitization; there was no evidence of global repertoire structure alterations. Repeated subsampling changed both the strength of the expansion versus patch-test correlation and the threshold at which the correlation became significant. Expanded TCRs formed significantly more large CDR3 similarity clusters than pre-sensitization or healthy control sets, consistent with antigen-driven responses. Alopecia, a presumed autoimmune disease, was present in all patients, so the immune response of the patients might differ from that of healthy individuals.

Libraries were made using RACE. For sequencing, a NextSeq 500 was employed. Library preparation attached unique molecular identifiers to individual cDNA molecules for quantitative, reproducible TCR counting. Both TCR alpha and TCR beta chains were sequenced from each blood RNA sample. In the paper's pipeline: The median number of TCRs per sample was some 100,000, ranging from about 23,224 to 750,000. V, J and CDR3 annotation of the TCR reads was performed with the Decombinator software suite. For PS versus PT1 abundance plots, all samples were subsampled to the same number of TCRs (28,000). TCRs were defined as expanded if absent before sensitization and observed at least eight times at the 2-week time point. The public reads were quality trimmed at Q25 with fastp and then assembled into clones with MiXCR by TCRdb, keeping productive beta chains. CDR3 protein duplicates are merged, each entry listing the most common genes and DNA. In this record, the V and J calls reflect TCRdb's handling and not the investigators' own analysis. The sample data list around 60,000 distinct CDR3 sequences, and approximately 6.7% of these were observed just once. Of the sample, around 1.6% falls within the top ten clones.

This clonotype was detected many times. Its antigen has not been determined. Base qualities are not provided; no much larger clone lies one nucleotide away. Sample time point, as interpreted from the label and publication: pre-sensitization, week 0. This specimen's treatment or condition label, interpreted: therapeutic diphenylcyclopropenone sensitization with weekly scalp DPC. Blood at each patch-test visit was drawn before the patch test was applied. Patients were considered eligible if aged 18 to 70, diagnosed with alopecia and deemed suitable for DPC therapy, and patients were excluded if pregnant. Unfractionated whole blood was collected in Tempus Blood RNA tubes, and total RNA was extracted from that blood. The CDR3 runs 16 residues from the cysteine to the phenylalanine. Only the CDR3 portion is preserved as DNA: 48 bases, with reading frame beginning at the first base. Trimming at the junction amounts to 3 bases on V and 2 bases on J, and the germline ends lie 17 bases apart. For CDR1 and CDR2, the germline V gene lists SGDLS and YYNGEE.

This TCR was recovered from a woman in her thirties with alopecia areata. Some clones in this sample may be carry-over from other donors' samples. The sequencing used whole blood, collected in connection with sensitization to the hapten diphenylcyclopropenone (DPC). The chain joins TRBV9 to TRBJ1-1; the D gene is not confidently resolved. The DNA reads as follows: TGTGCCAGCAGCGGAGAAGAAGGCGTTTTAAACACTGAAGCTTTCTTT. Its protein is CASSGEEGVLNTEAFF.